This T cell receptor (beta chain) was documented in a study of T cell changes during pregnancy in multiple sclerosis. CDR3 length: 16 residues. V lost 0 bases to trimming and J lost 8 bases, with 17 bases between them. Per the germline V gene, CDR1 is MGHRA and CDR2 is YSYEKL. Profiled with immunoSEQ multiplex PCR; TCRdb holds only in-frame clones, not every one. The table lists about 89,000 clones, around 94% of them singletons. This sample comprised peripheral blood, obtained in the third trimester of pregnancy. V and J are TRBV4-1 and TRBJ2-1, with D possibly TRBD2 on 5 matching bases. The source is a female donor with multiple sclerosis, enrolled in a pregnancy study. The DNA for the CDR3 is TGCGCCAGCAGCCAAGATCCGGGGAATCTGGGCGATGAGCAGTTCTTC. Translation: CASSQDPGNLGDEQFF.